The 19 T cell receptor beta chains below come from one sample, sequenced in a study of Tregs in tolerant kidney transplant recipients. The protocol was immunoSEQ multiplex PCR, while the TCRdb copy is restricted to in-frame clones and leaves out a portion. The sample contains more than 30,000 clones, 82% of which appear only once. Antigens of these TCRs are unknown. Sequencing was carried out using Tregs from blood cultured with allogeneic cells. Receptors originate from a human donor in good health.

The rearrangement joins TRBV19 to TRBJ1-6, with D unresolved. CDR3 length: 12 residues. Germline V gene lookup returns CDR1 LNHDA and CDR2 SQIVND (reference sequence). V gave up 4 bases and J gave up 17 bases, with 15 bases separating them. In DNA, the CDR3 is TGTGCCAGTAGTAAAGGAGGCCAGACGGTCCACTTT. Residues: CASSKGGQTVHF. Full variable domain (outside the CDR3, taken from reference TRBV19 and TRBJ1-6): DGGITQSPKYLFRKEGQNVTLSCEQNLNHDAMYWYRQDPGQGLRLIYYSQIVNDFQKGDIAEGYSVSREKKESFPLTVTSAQKNPTAFYLCASSKGGQTVHFGNGTRLTVT.

This chain uses TRBV7-9 with TRBJ2-2; D possibly corresponds to TRBD2 (7 bases). Trimming shortened V by 5 bases and J by 1 base, and 17 bases separated the two germline ends. Germline loops: CDR1 SEHNR, CDR2 FQNEAQ (reference sequence). This CDR3 spans 17 amino acids. Here the CDR3 reads CASSPPGGGRNTGELFF. CDR3 bases: TGTGCCAGCAGCCCGCCGGGGGGCGGGAGGAACACCGGGGAGCTGTTTTTT.

The chain joins TRBV30 to TRBJ2-5, with 10 bases that match TRBD2. The CDR3 has 16 amino acids. V shed 0 bases and J 2 bases; nucleotides not matched to a gene: 6. CDR1 GTSNPN and CDR2 SVGIG come from the germline V gene (reference sequence). The CDR3 reads CAWSVSGGAYQETQYF. DNA of the CDR3: TGTGCCTGGAGTGTAAGCGGGGGGGCCTATCAAGAGACCCAGTACTTC.

The rearrangement uses TRBV11-2 and TRBJ2-7; possibly TRBD1 for D (6 bases). The CDR3 totals 14 residues. From germline, CDR1 is SGHAT and CDR2 FQNNGV. V lost 2 bases and J 3 bases, leaving 11 bases between the germline ends. The CDR3 sequence is CASSLYGQSYEQYF. Written as DNA, the CDR3 is TGTGCCAGCAGCTTATACGGACAGAGCTACGAGCAGTACTTC.

V is TRBV27 and J is TRBJ1-2; D might be TRBD1 (6 bases). Trimming stripped 6 bases from V and 4 bases from J, with 12 bases between. CDR1 MNHEY and CDR2 SMNVEV come from the germline V gene (reference sequence). This CDR3 region has 13 residues. The CDR3 protein is CASRLTGSYGYTF. In DNA, the CDR3 is TGTGCCAGCAGACTTACAGGGTCCTATGGCTACACCTTC.

The rearrangement links TRBV7-2 to TRBJ1-2; the D is unclear. Germline V gene lookup returns CDR1 SGHTA and CDR2 FQGNSA. The ends were cut back, 5 bases at V and 1 base at J, with 14 bases in the middle. The CDR3 length is 15 residues. The CDR3 DNA follows: TGTGCCAGCAGCCCCCGGTCCCCTTTTAACTATGGCTACACCTTC. The encoded protein is CASSPRSPFNYGYTF.

The table lists this clone with a few counts. The chain links TRBV18 to TRBJ1-2; D remains ambiguous. The V end lost 2 bases, the J end lost 8 bases, and 12 bases lay between the germline ends. Germline assignment: CDR1 KGHSH and CDR2 LQKENI. The CDR3 loop spans 13 amino acids. The CDR3 nucleotides read TGTGCCAGCTCACCAAAGAGCACCTACGGCTACACCTTC. Protein product: CASSPKSTYGYTF.

V usage is TRBV7-2 and J usage is TRBJ1-1; TRBD1 agrees at 9 bases. Germline trimming cut 5 bases from V and 0 bases from J; bases unmatched to any gene: 4. This CDR3 is 15 amino acids long. Germline lookup yields CDR1 SGHTA and CDR2 FQGNSA. CDR3 nucleotide sequence: TGTGCCAGCAGCATACAGGGGGCGGTGAACACTGAAGCTTTCTTT. The encoded protein is CASSIQGAVNTEAFF.

Notes on this clone: The same CDR3 can be traced to other DNA sequences in this sample. The rearrangement links TRBV7-9 to TRBJ2-1; D is uncertain. Between the trimmed V and J ends, which lost 9 bases and 0 bases, there was a span of 6 bases. Germline assignment: CDR1 SEHNR and CDR2 FQNEAQ (reference sequence). The CDR3 is made up of 12 amino acids. CDR3 residues: CASSPSYNEQFF. As DNA, the CDR3 is TGTGCCAGTAGTCCCTCCTACAATGAGCAGTTCTTC.

V gene TRBV6-6 combines with J gene TRBJ1-1, with no clear D. The CDR3 has 9 amino acids. The V gene's germline CDR1 is MNHNY and CDR2 SVGAGI (reference sequence). V lost 3 bases and J 11 bases, leaving 4 bases between the germline ends. CDR3 sequence reads: CASSYYAFF. CDR3 DNA sequence: TGTGCCAGCAGTTATTATGCTTTCTTT.

Here the CDR3 reads CASTRGGTTPTYEQYF. CDR3 DNA sequence: TGCGCCAGCACCCGAGGGGGGACTACCCCTACCTACGAGCAGTACTTC. The rearrangement uses TRBV10-1 and TRBJ2-7; perhaps TRBD2 as D (7 bases). The CDR3 spans 16 residues. Between the trimmed V and J ends, which lost 7 bases and 2 bases, there was a span of 21 bases. Germline CDR1 WNHNN, CDR2 SYGVQD (reference sequence).

The V and J genes are TRBV6-5 and TRBJ1-3, with D hard to call. The germline gives CDR1 MNHEY, CDR2 SVGAGI. V lost 0 bases and J lost 5, with 8 bases in between. The CDR3 sequence is 14 residues long. The CDR3 region has the DNA TGTGCCAGCAGTTACTCTCTGGGGAGAAACACCATATATTTT. Its translation is CASSYSLGRNTIYF.

V and J are TRBV28 and TRBJ1-5, with a weak D call TRBD1 (5 bases). V shed 6 bases and J shed 2 bases, with 8 bases lying between them. The CDR3 loop spans 13 amino acids. The germline gives CDR1 MDHEN, CDR2 SYDVKM. CDR3: CASRVGGNQPQHF. The CDR3 DNA sequence: TGTGCCAGCAGAGTAGGGGGCAATCAGCCCCAGCATTTT.

The chain joins TRBV5-1 to TRBJ1-6, with 7 nucleotides matching TRBD1. CDR1 is SGHRS and CDR2 is YFSETQ in the germline V gene. V was pared by 0 bases and J by 14 bases, with 11 bases of the junction left unmatched. The CDR3 contains 15 residues. CDR3 sequence: CASSLEGGAGGTLHF. CDR3 DNA: TGCGCCAGCAGCTTGGAAGGGGGCGCCGGGGGGACCCTCCACTTT.

This chain joins TRBV7-2 and TRBJ2-7; D ambiguous. Germline CDR1 reads SGHTA; CDR2 reads FQGNSA. The CDR3 runs to 13 residues. V lost 0 bases, J lost 7 bases, and 10 bases lay in between. Here the CDR3 DNA reads TGTGCCAGCAGCTTAGCTAGAGCTAGGGAGCAGTACTTC. Residues: CASSLARAREQYF.

DNA for the CDR3: TGCGCCAGCAGCCGAGCCTCGACAGGGGATTATGGCTACACCTTC. Protein: CASSRASTGDYGYTF. The J gene is TRBJ1-2, the V gene TRBV4-1; 8 bases are shared with TRBD1. Germline V gene data show CDR1 as MGHRA and CDR2 as YSYEKL. The J segment lost 5 bases and the V segment lost 4 bases, leaving 9 bases of the junction unmatched. CDR3 length: 15 amino acids.

V is TRBV6-1 and J is TRBJ2-1, with D tentatively TRBD2 (6 bases). V was clipped by 4 bases and J by 10 bases, with 17 bases between them. The germline CDR1 and CDR2 sequences are MNHNS and SASEGT. The CDR3 is 14 residues long. CDR3 DNA: TGTGCCAGCAGTGCCCAGGGACTTTATGGGGAGCAGTTCTTC. Translation: CASSAQGLYGEQFF.

The chain recombines TRBV18 with TRBJ2-3; D is ambiguous. The CDR3 loop spans 14 amino acids. Per germline, CDR1 KGHSH and CDR2 LQKENI. Trimming stripped 0 bases from V and 1 base from J, with 5 bases between. For the CDR3, the DNA is TGTGCCAGCTCACCACCCTACCGCACAGATACGCAGTATTTT. This sequence encodes CASSPPYRTDTQYF.

CDR3 DNA: TGTGCCTGGAGTAGGGGGGTTGGACAGCCCCAGCATTTT. This translates into CAWSRGVGQPQHF. The V gene is TRBV30, the J gene TRBJ1-5, with D maybe TRBD1 (6 bases). Between the trimmed V and J ends, which lost 2 bases and 7 bases, there was a span of 12 bases. The germline CDR1 and CDR2 sequences are GTSNPN and SVGIG (reference sequence). The CDR3 has 13 amino acids. Based on the CDR3 plus reference TRBV30 and TRBJ1-5, the full variable domain is SQTIHQWPATLVQPVGSPLSLECTVEGTSNPNLYWYRQAAGRGLQLLFYSVGIGQISSEVPQNLSASRPQDRQFILSSKKLLLSDSGFYLCAWSRGVGQPQHFGDGTRLSIL.